This TCR beta chain emerged from a study of blood T cell repertoires in COVID-19 (dated by TCRdb to about 2020). General notes on the study: Samples from collaborators originated in the United States, Italy and Spain and spanned both the acute and convalescent phases of COVID-19. The material from the prospective study consisted of cDNA or gDNA derived from T cells, B-cell-depleted T cells, or PBMCs. Deeply sampled blood TCRbeta repertoires from subjects exposed to, actively infected with, or recovered from COVID-19 were included in the dataset. A freely available public database, intended as a resource for researchers studying the immune response to SARS-CoV-2, is where the repertoires were released. Samples came from the ongoing ImmuneRACE study (first 160 participants) plus 1,254 subjects from 6 global collaborators. Nearly every sample came with metadata listing a de-identified subject ID, COVID-19 status, age in years and sex. Where available, HLA class I and class II types were obtained from metadata supplied by the sample provider rather than from assay-based typing. Overall study results and their limits: The amount of clinical and demographic metadata varied by source and participant and was provided uncurated.

In the prospective study, participants were 18 to 89 years old, resided in under 30 geographic areas of the United States, and were enrolled through a virtual design. To assign participants to cohorts, the prospective study relied on clinical history that participants themselves reported in a screening survey and a study questionnaire. Recovered participants in ImmuneRACE Cohort 3 were defined by two consecutive negative NP/OP PCR tests, clearance by a healthcare professional, or resolution of symptoms. In the prospective study, whole blood, serum and a nasopharyngeal or oropharyngeal swab were collected from each participant by mobile phlebotomists. Participants in the prospective study had the option to provide additional blood draws and questionnaires over an approximately 2-month period. Before DNA extraction, blood samples from the prospective study were shipped at room temperature or frozen.

As for this clone: Its recognized antigen is unknown. No per-base quality is available; no much larger clone lies one base away.

TCRbeta CDR3 regions were amplified from genomic DNA using the immunoSEQ Assay, a bias-controlled multiplex PCR. As for how the authors treated the data: The number of nucleated cells in each sample was estimated by amplification of reference gene primers within the assay. To quantify the absolute abundance of each unique TCRbeta CDR3 rearrangement, sequence reads were collapsed and filtered. Productive Simpson clonality was computed per sample as the square root of Simpson's diversity index over productive rearrangements. TCRdb holds this immuneACCESS table with in-frame rearrangements only. Some clones are missing; in checked studies, unresolved V genes explain under half, and the rest has no known cause. That table furnishes V, J and clone size, whereas the DNA furnished D and trimming. This sample holds around 300,000 clones; approximately 86% were observed only once. Clones ranked in the top ten supply about 2.7% of the sample.

The CDR3 runs 16 amino acids, cysteine and phenylalanine included. Only CDR3 DNA is held: 48 bases, read in frame from base 1. The CDR1 and CDR2 encoded by the germline V gene are LGHNT and FRNRAP. Here V drops 0 bases and J drops 1 base, and the junction holds 5 bases not matched to any gene. Sequenced material: PBMCs or T cells enriched from blood (not recorded which). This chain joins TRBV12-5 to TRBJ1-2, and 7 junctional nucleotides match TRBD1. The clonotype comes from a woman under 30 who had recovered from COVID-19. The DNA sequence is TGTGCTAGTGGTTTGGTCAGGGGGGACTTTAACTATGGCTACACCTTC. Its amino acids are CASGLVRGDFNYGYTF.